The entry below gives a single T cell receptor (beta chain) sequence along with its context. This record comes from a study of blood T cells in healthy people across ages. The use of a sample-barcoded 5' primer and a J-beta primer mix characterized a second PCR of about 7 to 12 cycles. Using its own MiXCR run on the 5' RACE reads, TCRdb lists one record per CDR3 protein. The table shows about 1,800,000 distinct CDR3 sequences, with roughly 27% occurring only once. The CDR3 runs to 16 residues. CDR1 and CDR2 from the germline V gene are LGHNA and YSLEER. V was clipped by 0 bases and J by 2 bases, with 13 bases between them.

The origin of this receptor is a woman aged 25 to 45 in good health. The J gene is TRBJ1-1, the V gene TRBV4-3; D is unclear. The sequenced sample was blood. CDR3 coding DNA: TGCGCCAGCAGCCAAGAGGTAGGCAGAAAAAACACTGAAGCTTTCTTT. Translated, it gives CASSQEVGRKNTEAFF.